Detailed here is one T cell receptor beta chain. This clone's antigen is unknown. The junction does not match germline at one end; this may be a read error. Libraries of naive CD8 T cells were built from anywhere between roughly 17,000 and 1,100,000 sorted cells, with 10%, 30% or 50% of the purified RNA used. Naive CD8 T cells were FACS-sorted as CD8+CD4-CCR7+CD45RA+ on a BD FACSAria II into RLT Plus buffer. Under 11 TCR copies' worth of Jurkat RNA were spiked into about 19,000-1,100,000 naive CD8 T cell samples to test detection sensitivity. Enrichment of CD8 T cells was done with RosetteSep CD8+ T Cell Enrichment Cocktail plus Ficoll-Paque, and ACK red cell lysis came afterward. Including cysteine and phenylalanine, the CDR3 has 18 amino acids. The only DNA kept is the CDR3, 54 bases in frame from the first base. Looking up the germline V gene (reference sequence) yields CDR1 LGHDT and CDR2 YNNKEL.

Library prep was done by PCR. TCRdb records Illumina HiSeq 4000 as the sequencer. Bulk TCR libraries were generated as previously described, with the TCR primers listed in Table S5 used. The Qiagen AllPrep DNA/RNA kit was used to purify total RNA. Before any analysis, reads coming from multiple sequencing runs of the same library were combined into one pool. In the original analysis: Reads were retained only if the reads had an exact TCR constant sequence, and the retained reads were trimmed to 150 nt and grouped according to their 12-nt molecular barcodes. Reads in each barcode group were sub-clustered using a 15% Levenshtein threshold, and a quality-weighted consensus sequence was built for each RNA molecule. Non-functional sequences were excluded, and lower-count sequences lying one edit away from another sequence were also excluded. Based on a fit of two negative binomial distributions, barcode sub-clusters having less than 20% of the maximum read count were discarded. TCRdb reran the public reads through fastp at Q25 and MiXCR, keeping productive beta chains. Each CDR3 protein gets just one entry, which takes the most common genes and DNA from the rows behind it. Here the V and J calls rest on TCRdb's processing, not on the authors' analysis. The sample data list about 510,000 distinct CDR3 sequences, and around 21% of these were observed just once. Jointly, the top ten make up around 0.84% of the sample.

The data were obtained in a study of molecular identifiers for immune sequencing clone quantification (dated by TCRdb to 2016 to 2019). Background on the whole study: For a replicate experiment, RNA from roughly 20,000 or 100,000 naive CD8 T cells was divided into five aliquots, and four of the five aliquots were sequenced. This methods study benchmarked molecular-identifier clustering-based TCR repertoire sequencing (MIDCIRS) and TCR RNA copy counting, using CD8 T cells to do so. Paper-wide results and their limitations: When barcode sub-clustering was left out, chimeric consensus sequences inflated TCR diversity, with chimeras reaching as high as 47%. Even against a background of 750,000 to 1,000,000 naive CD8 T cells, spiked-in Jurkat TCR RNA amounting to a single cell's worth was reported to be detectable. Highly expanded clone sizes could be underestimated if identical TCR molecules share a barcode. In CMV-specific effector cells, clones with more than 20 RNA copies accounted for over 97% of molecules, whereas in naive cells such clones accounted for under 1%. Modeling indicated approximately 2.7 TCR RNA copies recovered per cell, compared with roughly 10 by digital PCR, which implies a capture efficiency of 25% to 35%. The naive libraries included spiked-in Jurkat TCR RNA (under eleven copies' worth), and this Jurkat TCR RNA is not part of the donor repertoire.

Specimen: naive CD8+ T cells from blood, with Jurkat cell RNA spiked in. The cell subset or site label, as the study defines it: FACS-sorted CD8+CD4-CCR7+CD45RA+ naive T cells. The V and J segments used are TRBV3-1 and TRBJ2-1, and 7 junction bases match TRBD2. This TCR was sampled from a human donor in good health. Some libraries in this study had Jurkat cell RNA spiked in. The DNA is as follows: TGTGCCAACAGCCAAGAGAGTCTAGCGGAGAGCTCCTACAATGAGCAGTTCTTC. This translates into CANSQESLAESSYNEQFF.